The 2 T cell receptor beta chains given below trace back to one sample, sequenced in a study of early T cells in non-severe SARS-CoV-2 infection. A single record per CDR3 protein comes from TCRdb applying MiXCR to the 5' RACE reads. The data contain more than 65,000 distinct CDR3 sequences, around 13% of them singletons. What was sequenced was whole blood. The receptors stem from an adult who was a healthcare worker with PCR-confirmed SARS-CoV-2 infection or an uninfected control (not recorded which).

This clonotype was recorded many times. The CDR3 region is CASSKWTGDNEQFF. CDR3 sequence (DNA): TGTGCCAGCAGTAAATGGACAGGGGACAATGAGCAGTTCTTC. This chain joins TRBV27 and TRBJ2-1, with 9 nucleotides matching TRBD1. After removal of 5 bases from V and 5 bases from J, the junction contained 4 bases not matched to a gene. The CDR3 loop spans 14 amino acids. In germline, CDR1 is MNHEY, CDR2 SMNVEV (reference sequence).

This clonotype turned up a few times. The V gene is TRBV4-3, the J gene TRBJ1-2; 7 nucleotides match TRBD1. The germline V gene has CDR1 LGHNA and CDR2 YSLEER. V dropped 1 base and J dropped 4; count of bases not matched to a gene: 15. The CDR3 covers 18 residues. The CDR3 DNA is TGCGCCAGCAGCCAAGCATCCACTCAGAGACAGGGCGGCTATGGCTACACCTTC. Protein product: CASSQASTQRQGGYGYTF.